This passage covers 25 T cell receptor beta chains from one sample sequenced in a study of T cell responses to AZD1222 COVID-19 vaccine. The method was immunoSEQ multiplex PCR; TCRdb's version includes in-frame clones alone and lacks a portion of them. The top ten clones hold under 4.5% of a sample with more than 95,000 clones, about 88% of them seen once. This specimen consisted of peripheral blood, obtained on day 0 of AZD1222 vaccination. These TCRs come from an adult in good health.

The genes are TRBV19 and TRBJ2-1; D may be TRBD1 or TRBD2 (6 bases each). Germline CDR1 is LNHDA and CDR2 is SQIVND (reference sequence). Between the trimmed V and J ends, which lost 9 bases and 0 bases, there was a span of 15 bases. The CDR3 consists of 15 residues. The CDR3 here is CASTTGGSSYNEQFF. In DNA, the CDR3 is TGTGCCAGCACCACCGGGGGCAGCTCCTACAATGAGCAGTTCTTC.

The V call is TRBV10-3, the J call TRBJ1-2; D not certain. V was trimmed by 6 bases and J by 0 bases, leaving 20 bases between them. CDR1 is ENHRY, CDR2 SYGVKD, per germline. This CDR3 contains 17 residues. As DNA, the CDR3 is TGTGCCATCAGGAAGGGCGGATCTAACCTTTCTAACTATGGCTACACCTTC. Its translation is CAIRKGGSNLSNYGYTF.

CDR3 DNA: TGTGCCACCAGTGATTCAGGGTTTGGCTACACCTTC. This encodes CATSDSGFGYTF. The V and J genes are TRBV24-1 and TRBJ1-2, with D tentatively TRBD1 (5 bases). CDR1 and CDR2 (germline): KGHDR, SFDVKD. The CDR3 is made up of 12 amino acids. The V gene lost 2 bases and the J gene lost 7 bases, with 7 bases spanning the gap.

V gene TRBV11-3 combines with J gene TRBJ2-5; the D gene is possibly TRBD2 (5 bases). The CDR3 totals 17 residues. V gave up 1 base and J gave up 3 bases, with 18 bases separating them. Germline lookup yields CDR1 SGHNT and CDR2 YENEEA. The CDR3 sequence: CASSLGARELSEETQYF. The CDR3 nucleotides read TGTGCCAGCAGCTTAGGGGCTAGGGAGCTTTCTGAAGAGACCCAGTACTTC.

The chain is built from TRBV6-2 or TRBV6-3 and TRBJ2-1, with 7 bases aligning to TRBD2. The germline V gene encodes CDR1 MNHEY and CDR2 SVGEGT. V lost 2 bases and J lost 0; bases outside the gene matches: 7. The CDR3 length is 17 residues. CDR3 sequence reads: CASSYDQRGSSYNEQFF. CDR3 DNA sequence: TGTGCCAGCAGTTACGACCAGCGGGGCAGCTCCTACAATGAGCAGTTCTTC.

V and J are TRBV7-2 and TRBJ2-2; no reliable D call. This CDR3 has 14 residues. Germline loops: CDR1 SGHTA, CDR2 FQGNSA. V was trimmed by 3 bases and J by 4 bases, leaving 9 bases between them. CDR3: CASSLGPSTGELFF. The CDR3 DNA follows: TGTGCCAGCAGCTTGGGTCCGTCCACCGGGGAGCTGTTTTTT.

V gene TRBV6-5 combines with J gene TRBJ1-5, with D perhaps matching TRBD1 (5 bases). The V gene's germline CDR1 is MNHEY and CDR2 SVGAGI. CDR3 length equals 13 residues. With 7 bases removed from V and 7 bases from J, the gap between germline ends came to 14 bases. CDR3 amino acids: CASTESWDQPQHF. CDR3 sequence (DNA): TGTGCCAGCACAGAATCCTGGGACCAGCCCCAGCATTTT.

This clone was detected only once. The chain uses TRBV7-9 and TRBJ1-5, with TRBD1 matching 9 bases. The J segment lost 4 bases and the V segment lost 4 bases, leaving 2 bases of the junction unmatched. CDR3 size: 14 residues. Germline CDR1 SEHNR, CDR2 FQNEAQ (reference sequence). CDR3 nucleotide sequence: TGTGCCAGCAGCTCTGGGACAGGGAATCAGCCCCAGCATTTT. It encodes CASSSGTGNQPQHF.

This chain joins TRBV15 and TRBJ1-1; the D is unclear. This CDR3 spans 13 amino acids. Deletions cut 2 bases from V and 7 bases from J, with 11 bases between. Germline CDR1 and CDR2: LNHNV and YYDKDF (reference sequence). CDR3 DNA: TGTGCCACCAGCAGATGGGCCTTAGATGAAGCTTTCTTT. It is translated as CATSRWALDEAFF. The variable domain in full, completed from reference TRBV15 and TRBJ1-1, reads DAMVIQNPRYQVTQFGKPVTLSCSQTLNHNVMYWYQQKSSQAPKLLFHYYDKDFNNEADTPDNFQSRRPNTSFCFLDIRSPGLGDTAMYLCATSRWALDEAFFGQGTRLTVV.

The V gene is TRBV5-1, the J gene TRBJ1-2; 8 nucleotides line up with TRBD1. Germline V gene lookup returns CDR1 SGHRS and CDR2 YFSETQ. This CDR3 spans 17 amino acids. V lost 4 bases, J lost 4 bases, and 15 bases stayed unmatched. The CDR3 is CASSPPSSGGGSYGYTF. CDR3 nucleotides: TGCGCCAGCAGCCCCCCGAGCTCAGGGGGCGGTAGCTATGGCTACACCTTC.

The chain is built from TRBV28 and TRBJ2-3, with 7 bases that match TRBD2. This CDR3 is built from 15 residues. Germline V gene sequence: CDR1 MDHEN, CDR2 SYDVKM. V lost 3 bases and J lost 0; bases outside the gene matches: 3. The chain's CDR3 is CASSLGLTSTDTQYF. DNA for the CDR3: TGTGCCAGCAGTTTGGGACTAACTAGCACAGATACGCAGTATTTT.

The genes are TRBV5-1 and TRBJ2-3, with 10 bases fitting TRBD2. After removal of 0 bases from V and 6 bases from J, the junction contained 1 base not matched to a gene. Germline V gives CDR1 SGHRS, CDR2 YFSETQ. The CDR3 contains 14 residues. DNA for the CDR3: TGCGCCAGCAGCTTGGAACTAGCGGGGGATACGCAGTATTTT. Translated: CASSLELAGDTQYF.

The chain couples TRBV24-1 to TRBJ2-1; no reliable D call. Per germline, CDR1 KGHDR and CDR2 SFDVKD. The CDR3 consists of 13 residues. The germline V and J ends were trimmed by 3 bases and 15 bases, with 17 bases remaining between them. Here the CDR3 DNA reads TGTGCCACCAGTGATCGAGGTCGTTCTCGGAGGTTCTTC. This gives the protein CATSDRGRSRRFF.

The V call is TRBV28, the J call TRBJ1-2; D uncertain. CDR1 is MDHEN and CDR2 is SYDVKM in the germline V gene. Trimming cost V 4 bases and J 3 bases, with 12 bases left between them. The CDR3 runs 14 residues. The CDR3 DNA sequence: TGTGCCAGCAGTTGGTTTGGAGACGACTATGGCTACACCTTC. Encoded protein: CASSWFGDDYGYTF.

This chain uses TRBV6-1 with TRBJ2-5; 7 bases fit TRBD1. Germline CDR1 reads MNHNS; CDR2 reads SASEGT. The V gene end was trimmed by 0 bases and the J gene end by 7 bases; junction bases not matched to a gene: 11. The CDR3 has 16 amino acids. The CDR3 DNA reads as TGTGCCAGCAGTGAAGCGCATGGGACAGAGATGGGGACCCAGTACTTC. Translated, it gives CASSEAHGTEMGTQYF.

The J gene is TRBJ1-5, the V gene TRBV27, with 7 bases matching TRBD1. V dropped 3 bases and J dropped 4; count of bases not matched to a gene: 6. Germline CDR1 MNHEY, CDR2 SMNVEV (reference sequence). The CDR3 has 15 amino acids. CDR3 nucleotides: TGTGCCAGCAGTTTTTCAGGGGGGTGGAATCAGCCCCAGCATTTT. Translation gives CASSFSGGWNQPQHF.

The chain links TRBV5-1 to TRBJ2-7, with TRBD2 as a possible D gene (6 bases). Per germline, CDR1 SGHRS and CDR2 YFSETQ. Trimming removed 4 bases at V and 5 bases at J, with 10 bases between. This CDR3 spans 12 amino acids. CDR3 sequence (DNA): TGCGCCAGCAGCCCCCGCGGGGACGAGCAGTACTTC. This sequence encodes CASSPRGDEQYF. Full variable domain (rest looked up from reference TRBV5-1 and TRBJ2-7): KAGVTQTPRYLIKTRGQQVTLSCSPISGHRSVSWYQQTPGQGLQFLFEYFSETQRNKGNFPGRFSGRQFSNSRSEMNVSTLELGDSALYLCASSPRGDEQYFGPGTRLTVT.

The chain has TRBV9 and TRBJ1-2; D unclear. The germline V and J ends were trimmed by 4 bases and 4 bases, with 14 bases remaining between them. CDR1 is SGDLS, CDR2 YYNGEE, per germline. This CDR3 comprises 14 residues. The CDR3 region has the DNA TGTGCCAGCAGCACCCGGGGTTCGGGCTATGGCTACACCTTC. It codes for CASSTRGSGYGYTF.

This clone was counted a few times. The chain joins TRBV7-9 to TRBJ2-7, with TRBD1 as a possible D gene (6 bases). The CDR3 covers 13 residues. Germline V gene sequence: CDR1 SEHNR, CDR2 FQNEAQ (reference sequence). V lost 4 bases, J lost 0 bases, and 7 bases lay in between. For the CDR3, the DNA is TGTGCCAGCAGCTGGGACACCTCCTACGAGCAGTACTTC. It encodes CASSWDTSYEQYF.

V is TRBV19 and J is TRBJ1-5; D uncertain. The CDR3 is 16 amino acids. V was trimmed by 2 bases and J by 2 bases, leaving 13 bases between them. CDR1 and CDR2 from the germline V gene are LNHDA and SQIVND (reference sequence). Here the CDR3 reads CASSIRAAGGNQPQHF. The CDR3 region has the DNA TGTGCCAGTAGTATAAGGGCGGCTGGCGGCAATCAGCCCCAGCATTTT.

Here the CDR3 DNA reads TGCGCCAGCAGCTTTACCGAGGACGGGGGCTACACCTTC. It is translated as CASSFTEDGGYTF. This chain uses TRBV5-1 with TRBJ1-2; no reliable D call. Germline V lookup: CDR1 SGHRS, CDR2 YFSETQ. V dropped 2 bases and J dropped 8 bases, with 13 bases sitting between them. This CDR3 has 13 amino acids. Looking up the rest from reference TRBV5-1 and TRBJ1-2 gives the full variable domain: KAGVTQTPRYLIKTRGQQVTLSCSPISGHRSVSWYQQTPGQGLQFLFEYFSETQRNKGNFPGRFSGRQFSNSRSEMNVSTLELGDSALYLCASSFTEDGGYTFGSGTRLTVV.

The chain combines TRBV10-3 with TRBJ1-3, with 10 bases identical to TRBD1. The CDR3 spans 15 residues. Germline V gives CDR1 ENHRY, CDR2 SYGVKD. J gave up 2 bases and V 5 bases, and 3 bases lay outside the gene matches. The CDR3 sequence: CAISIGQGAGNTIYF. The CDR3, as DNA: TGTGCCATCAGTATAGGACAGGGGGCTGGAAACACCATATATTTT.

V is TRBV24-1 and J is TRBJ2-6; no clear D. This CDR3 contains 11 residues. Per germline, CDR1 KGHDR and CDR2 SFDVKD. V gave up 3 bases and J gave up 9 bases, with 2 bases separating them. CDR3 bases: TGTGCCACCAGTGATGACAACGTCCTGACTTTC. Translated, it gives CATSDDNVLTF.

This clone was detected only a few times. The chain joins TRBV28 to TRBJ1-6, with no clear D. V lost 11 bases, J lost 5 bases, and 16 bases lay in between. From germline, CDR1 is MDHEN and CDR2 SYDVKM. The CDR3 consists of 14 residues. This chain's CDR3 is CAYRGNYDNSPLHF. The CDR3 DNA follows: TGTGCCTACCGTGGTAACTACGATAATTCACCCCTCCACTTT.

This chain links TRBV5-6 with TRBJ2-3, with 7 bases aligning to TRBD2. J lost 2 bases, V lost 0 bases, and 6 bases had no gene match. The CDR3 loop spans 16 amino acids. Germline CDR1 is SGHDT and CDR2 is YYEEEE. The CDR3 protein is CASSLAPSGYTDTQYF. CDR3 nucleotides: TGTGCCAGCAGCTTGGCGCCTAGCGGTTACACAGATACGCAGTATTTT.